Below, 5 T cell receptor beta chains from the same sample are listed, as sequenced in a study of blood T cell repertoires in COVID-19. Measured with immunoSEQ multiplex PCR; TCRdb has only the in-frame clones, and not every one. The table lists over 400,000 clones, roughly 85% of them singletons. Sequenced material: peripheral blood. These receptors were obtained from a human donor in a cohort sampled during active COVID-19.

This chain connects TRBV4-2 to TRBJ2-7, with 7 positions matching TRBD2. The V and J ends lost 6 bases and 7 bases, in that order; junction bases with no gene match: 15. The CDR3 covers 15 residues. CDR1 LGHNA and CDR2 YNFKEQ come from the germline V gene. The CDR3 DNA is TGTGCCAGCAGTCTACTCCAGTCGGGGGGAAGGGAGCAGTACTTC. Protein product: CASSLLQSGGREQYF.

The CDR3: CASSFEAGGYTF. As DNA, the CDR3 is TGTGCCAGCAGTTTTGAAGCGGGGGGCTACACCTTC. The V call is TRBV28, the J call TRBJ1-2; D remains ambiguous. V dropped 3 bases and J dropped 8 bases, with 10 bases sitting between them. The CDR3 loop spans 12 amino acids. The V gene's germline CDR1 is MDHEN and CDR2 SYDVKM.

V usage is TRBV28 and J usage is TRBJ1-1; TRBD1 might be the D (5 bases). Per germline, CDR1 MDHEN and CDR2 SYDVKM. The CDR3 is made up of 15 amino acids. Trimming shortened V by 6 bases and J by 1 base, and 15 bases separated the two germline ends. In DNA form, the CDR3 reads TGTGCCAGCAGCGACGCCGGGACTGAGAACACTGAAGCTTTCTTT. This sequence encodes CASSDAGTENTEAFF. The entire variable domain, with the rest obtained from reference TRBV28 and TRBJ1-1, is as follows: DVKVTQSSRYLVKRTGEKVFLECVQDMDHENMFWYRQDPGLGLRLIYFSYDVKMKEKGDIPEGYSVSREKKERFSLILESASTNQTSMYLCASSDAGTENTEAFFGQGTRLTVV.

This sequence joins TRBV5-1 and TRBJ2-1, with 8 bases fitting TRBD2. CDR1 and CDR2 from the germline V gene are SGHRS and YFSETQ. After removal of 6 bases from V and 8 bases from J, the junction contained 13 bases not matched to a gene. The CDR3 covers 15 residues. CDR3 amino acids: CASTFSGSMIDEQFF. CDR3 in DNA: TGCGCCAGCACCTTCAGCGGGAGTATGATCGATGAGCAGTTCTTC. The entire variable domain, with the rest obtained from reference TRBV5-1 and TRBJ2-1, is as follows: KAGVTQTPRYLIKTRGQQVTLSCSPISGHRSVSWYQQTPGQGLQFLFEYFSETQRNKGNFPGRFSGRQFSNSRSEMNVSTLELGDSALYLCASTFSGSMIDEQFFGPGTRLTVL.

V and J are TRBV19 and TRBJ2-7, with TRBD2 matching 8 bases. Germline loops: CDR1 LNHDA, CDR2 SQIVND (reference sequence). Trimming at V came to 5 bases and at J to 5 bases, leaving 5 bases not matched to a gene. The CDR3 runs 13 residues. Here the CDR3 reads CASSFSGIHEQYF. The CDR3 DNA follows: TGTGCCAGTAGTTTTAGCGGGATACACGAGCAGTACTTC. The variable domain in full, with the rest retrieved from reference TRBV19 and TRBJ2-7, is DGGITQSPKYLFRKEGQNVTLSCEQNLNHDAMYWYRQDPGQGLRLIYYSQIVNDFQKGDIAEGYSVSREKKESFPLTVTSAQKNPTAFYLCASSFSGIHEQYFGPGTRLTVT.